These 14 T cell receptor beta chains were sequenced from one sample in a study of T-cell memory formation after mild COVID-19. TCRdb recomputed calls from the 5' RACE reads with MiXCR, one row per CDR3 protein. Seen here are hundreds of thousands of distinct CDR3 sequences, about 22% observed once, and the top ten hold approximately 8.4%. What was sequenced was PBMCs or a T cell subset sorted from them (not recorded which). Every receptor here comes from an adult woman who had mild COVID-19 (a few samples of this study predate the infection). Cell type and time point are not known.

This clonotype was seen a handful of times. The chain recombines TRBV5-6 with TRBJ2-7; 9 nucleotides align to TRBD1. This CDR3 region has 15 residues. V lost 3 bases, J lost 2 bases, and 6 bases stayed unmatched. Looked up from germline, CDR1 is SGHDT and CDR2 is YYEEEE. The CDR3: CASSSGTGMAYEQYF. The CDR3 region has the DNA TGTGCCAGCAGCTCCGGGACAGGGATGGCCTACGAGCAGTACTTC.

This clonotype showed up just a few times. The chain recombines TRBV20-1 with TRBJ2-7; a possible D gene is TRBD1 (6 bases). V lost 6 bases to trimming and J lost 0 bases, with 12 bases between them. Germline V gene sequence: CDR1 DFQATT, CDR2 SNEGSKA (reference sequence). The CDR3 is 13 residues long. The chain's CDR3 is CSAQDSHSYEQYF. The DNA of the CDR3 is TGCAGTGCCCAGGACAGCCACTCCTACGAGCAGTACTTC.

This clonotype was recorded a few times. CDR3 sequence reads: CSARDSGRRDTQYF. CDR3 DNA sequence: TGCAGTGCTAGGGATAGCGGGAGACGAGATACGCAGTATTTT. J is TRBJ2-3 and V is TRBV20-1; 9 nucleotides align to TRBD2. With V trimmed by 3 bases and J by 5 bases, 6 bases remained unmatched. Germline loops: CDR1 DFQATT, CDR2 SNEGSKA (reference sequence). The CDR3 has 14 amino acids.

The chain joins TRBV24-1 to TRBJ2-5; TRBD2 agrees at 10 bases. Germline loops: CDR1 KGHDR, CDR2 SFDVKD. This CDR3 has 17 residues. V lost 4 bases and J lost 5; bases outside the gene matches: 12. CDR3 nucleotide sequence: TGTGCCACCAGTGACCCTTGGAGCGGGAGGGACAAGGAGACCCAGTACTTC. The encoded protein is CATSDPWSGRDKETQYF.

The rearrangement links TRBV5-1 to TRBJ2-2; D unclear. From germline, CDR1 is SGHRS and CDR2 YFSETQ. CDR3 length equals 15 residues. V was cut by 2 bases and J by 3 bases, with 11 bases left in between. CDR3 protein: CASSLLLTDTGELFF. CDR3 bases: TGCGCCAGCAGCTTATTGTTGACGGACACCGGGGAGCTGTTTTTT.

On this clonotype: The missing conserved phenylalanine or tryptophan at the end of this CDR3 makes a read error likely. CDR3 in amino acids: CASSLGLAGSHEQYL. The CDR3 DNA reads TGTGCCAGCAGCTTGGGACTAGCGGGGTCTCACGAGCAGTACTTA. The J gene is TRBJ2-7, the V gene TRBV4-2; TRBD2 aligns across 13 bases. CDR1 LGHNA and CDR2 YNFKEQ come from the germline V gene. V shed 5 bases, J shed 5 bases, and the junction held 6 bases outside the gene matches. This CDR3 contains 15 residues.

J is TRBJ1-5 and V is TRBV12-3 or TRBV12-4; D call uncertain. This CDR3 has 14 amino acids. Between the trimmed V and J ends, which lost 3 bases and 1 base, there was a span of 7 bases. The CDR3 DNA is TGTGCCAGCAGTTTCGACCCCAGCAATCAGCCCCAGCATTTT. It translates to CASSFDPSNQPQHF.

This sequence joins TRBV3-1 and TRBJ1-1; 11 bases line up with TRBD1. Germline CDR1 LGHDT, CDR2 YNNKEL (reference sequence). The CDR3 totals 15 residues. With V trimmed by 1 base and J by 5 bases, 3 bases remained unmatched. CDR3 in amino acids: CASSQGTGGRTEAFF. The CDR3 nucleotides read TGTGCCAGCAGCCAAGGGACAGGGGGCAGGACTGAAGCTTTCTTT.

The chain recombines TRBV12-3 or TRBV12-4 with TRBJ2-7; tentative D call: TRBD1 (8 bases). The CDR3 extends over 14 amino acids. Trimming left V 5 bases short and J 5 bases short, with 16 bases between. In DNA, the CDR3 is TGTGCCAGCAGTATACGGACAGGGAGGGACGAGCAGTACTTC. Protein product: CASSIRTGRDEQYF.

This clonotype has a handful of counts. V usage is TRBV9 and J usage is TRBJ2-1; perhaps D is TRBD1 or TRBD2 (6 bases each). The germline V and J ends were trimmed by 1 base and 7 bases, with 15 bases remaining between them. Looked up from germline, CDR1 is SGDLS and CDR2 is YYNGEE. The CDR3 is 15 residues long. The CDR3 sequence: CASSVKGGPLNEQFF. The CDR3 DNA sequence: TGTGCCAGCAGCGTAAAGGGGGGCCCTCTTAATGAGCAGTTCTTC.

The sample holds many counts of this clonotype. This chain joins TRBV4-3 and TRBJ2-3; unclear D gene. This CDR3 spans 13 amino acids. CDR1 LGHNA and CDR2 YSLEER come from the germline V gene. Trimming pared 0 bases from V and 2 bases from J, leaving 3 bases between. For the CDR3, the DNA is TGCGCCAGCAGCCAAGAACTCACAGATACGCAGTATTTT. This gives the protein CASSQELTDTQYF.

This clonotype was seen more than once but under ten times. This chain joins TRBV4-1 and TRBJ2-7, with a tentative D call TRBD2 (5 bases). CDR3 length equals 14 residues. The germline V gene encodes CDR1 MGHRA and CDR2 YSYEKL. V lost 4 bases to trimming and J lost 3 bases, with 13 bases between them. The CDR3 spells CASSLREQHYEQYF. The CDR3 DNA is TGCGCCAGCAGCCTCCGGGAACAGCACTACGAGCAGTACTTC.

This clonotype was detected once. DNA of the CDR3: TGTGCCAGCTCACCGCACAGGGGAGCGGGCACTGAAGCTTTCTTT. Translated: CASSPHRGAGTEAFF. The V call is TRBV18, the J call TRBJ1-1, with 7 bases identical to TRBD1. V shed 3 bases, J shed 4 bases, and the junction held 8 bases outside the gene matches. Germline CDR1 is KGHSH and CDR2 is LQKENI. This CDR3 comprises 15 residues.

The V call is TRBV7-2, the J call TRBJ2-1; 9 bases agree with TRBD1. The ends lost 4 bases at V and 6 bases at J; junction bases unmatched: 7. CDR3 length: 15 residues. CDR1 is SGHTA and CDR2 is FQGNSA in the germline V gene. The CDR3 DNA is TGTGCCAGCAGCTCCCGAAGACAGGGGGGCAATGAGCAGTTCTTC. Its protein product is CASSSRRQGGNEQFF. The whole variable domain, remainder taken from reference TRBV7-2 and TRBJ2-1, is GAGVSQSPSNKVTEKGKDVELRCDPISGHTALYWYRQSLGQGLEFLIYFQGNSAPDKSGLPSDRFSAERTGGSVSTLTIQRTQQEDSAVYLCASSSRRQGGNEQFFGPGTRLTVL.